This T cell receptor beta chain is from a study of OX40 agonist ivuxolimab in advanced cancers. Background on the study: Ivuxolimab, an antibody that agonizes OX40 (CD134), was administered to the patients. Study-level findings and limits: On average, a greater number of expanded clones characterised CD8+ T cells relative to CD4+. Antigens targeted by the expanded peripheral T cells were not determined.

Profiled with immunoSEQ multiplex PCR; TCRdb holds only in-frame clones, not every one. Of roughly 67,000 clones listed, about 84% are singletons. With respect to this clone: Antigen specificity is unknown. The DNA is left out, because the CDR3 cannot be placed on it with certainty; the CDR3 is given as TCRdb lists it.

The CDR3 is 12 amino acids long, termini counted. In germline, CDR1 is SGHTA, CDR2 FQGNSA. The specimen comprised CD4+ or CD8+ T cells sorted from blood, sampled in a trial of the OX40 agonist ivuxolimab. This TCR derives from an adult with an advanced solid tumor such as melanoma, head and neck, liver or kidney cancer. The chain combines TRBV7-2 with TRBJ1-2; whether TRBD1, the table's D call, matches the DNA was not checked. The CDR3: CASSVAQGAHHF.